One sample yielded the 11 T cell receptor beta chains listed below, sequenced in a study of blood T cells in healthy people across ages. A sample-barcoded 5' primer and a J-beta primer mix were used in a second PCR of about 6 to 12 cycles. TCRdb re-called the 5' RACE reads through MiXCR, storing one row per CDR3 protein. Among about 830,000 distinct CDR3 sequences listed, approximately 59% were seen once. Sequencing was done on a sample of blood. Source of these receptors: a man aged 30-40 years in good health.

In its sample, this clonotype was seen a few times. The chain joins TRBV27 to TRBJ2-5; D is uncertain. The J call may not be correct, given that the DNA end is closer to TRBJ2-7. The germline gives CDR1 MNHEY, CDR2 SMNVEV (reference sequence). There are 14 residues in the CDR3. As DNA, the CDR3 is TGTGCCAGCAGTTTGCGTACGTACGACGACGAGCAGTACTTC. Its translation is CASSLRTYDDEQYF.

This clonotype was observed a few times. CDR3 coding DNA: TGTGCCAGCAGCTCCCCGGCAGCAACTAATGAAAAACTGTTTTTT. Its protein is CASSSPAATNEKLFF. The chain recombines TRBV7-9 with TRBJ1-4, with unresolved D. Germline-derived CDR1 and CDR2 are SEHNR and FQNEAQ (reference sequence). V was shortened by 4 bases and J by 0 bases, with 9 bases between the two germline ends. This CDR3 comprises 15 residues.

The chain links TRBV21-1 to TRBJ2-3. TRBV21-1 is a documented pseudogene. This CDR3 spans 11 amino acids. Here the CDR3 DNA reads TGTGCCAGCAGCAAGAGTCGTACGCAGTATTTT. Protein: CASSKSRTQYF.

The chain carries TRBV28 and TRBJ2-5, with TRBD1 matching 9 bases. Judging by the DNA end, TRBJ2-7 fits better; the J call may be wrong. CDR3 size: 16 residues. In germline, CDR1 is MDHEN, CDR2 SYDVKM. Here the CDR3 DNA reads TGTGCCAGCAGTTCCCTAACAGGGGGCTCTCTCCACGAGCAGTACTTC. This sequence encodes CASSSLTGGSLHEQYF.

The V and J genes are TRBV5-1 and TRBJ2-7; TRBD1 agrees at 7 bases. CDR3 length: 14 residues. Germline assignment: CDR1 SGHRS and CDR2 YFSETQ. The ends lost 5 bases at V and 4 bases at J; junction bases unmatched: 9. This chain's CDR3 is CASSTGTVGYEQYF. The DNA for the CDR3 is TGCGCCAGCAGTACCGGGACAGTGGGGTACGAGCAGTACTTC.

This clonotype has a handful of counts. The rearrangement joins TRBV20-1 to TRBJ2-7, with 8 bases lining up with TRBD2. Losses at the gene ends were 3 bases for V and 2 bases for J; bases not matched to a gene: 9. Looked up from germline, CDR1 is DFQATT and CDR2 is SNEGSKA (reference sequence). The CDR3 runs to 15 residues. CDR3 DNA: TGCAGTGCTAGGGGCCCCGTAGCGGGGACCTACGAGCAGTACTTC. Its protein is CSARGPVAGTYEQYF.

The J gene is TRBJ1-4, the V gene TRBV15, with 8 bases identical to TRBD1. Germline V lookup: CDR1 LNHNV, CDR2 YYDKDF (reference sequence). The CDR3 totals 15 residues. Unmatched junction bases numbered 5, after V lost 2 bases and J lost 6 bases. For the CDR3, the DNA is TGTGCCACCAGCAGATTCCAGGGGGCGGATGAAAAACTGTTTTTT. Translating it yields CATSRFQGADEKLFF.

CDR3 in amino acids: CASRAGLEETQYF. The DNA of the CDR3 is TGTGCCAGCAGAGCCGGACTCGAAGAGACCCAGTACTTC. The genes are TRBV6-5 and TRBJ2-5; TRBD2 might be the D (5 bases). Germline CDR1 MNHEY, CDR2 SVGAGI. The CDR3 sequence is 13 residues long. V was clipped by 6 bases and J by 3 bases, with 11 bases between them.

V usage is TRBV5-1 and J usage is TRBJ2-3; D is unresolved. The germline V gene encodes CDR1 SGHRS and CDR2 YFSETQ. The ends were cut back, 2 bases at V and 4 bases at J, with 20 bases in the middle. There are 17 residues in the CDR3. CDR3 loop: CASSFRRTVPGPDTQYF. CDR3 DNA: TGCGCCAGCAGCTTCCGCCGGACGGTACCCGGGCCAGATACGCAGTATTTT.

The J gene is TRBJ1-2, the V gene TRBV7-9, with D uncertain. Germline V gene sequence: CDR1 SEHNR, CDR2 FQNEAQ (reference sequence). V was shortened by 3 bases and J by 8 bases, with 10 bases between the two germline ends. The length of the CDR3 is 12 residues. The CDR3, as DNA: TGTGCCAGCAGCTTTCCACCGGAGGGCTACACCTTC. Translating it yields CASSFPPEGYTF.

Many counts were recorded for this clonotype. The CDR3 here is CASGFERGAQETQYF. CDR3 nucleotide sequence: TGTGCCAGCGGCTTCGAACGGGGGGCTCAAGAGACCCAGTACTTC. The J gene is TRBJ2-5, the V gene TRBV2; tentative D call: TRBD2 (7 bases). Germline V gives CDR1 SNHLY, CDR2 FYNNEI. Between the trimmed V and J ends, which lost 8 bases and 2 bases, there was a span of 18 bases. CDR3 length equals 15 residues.